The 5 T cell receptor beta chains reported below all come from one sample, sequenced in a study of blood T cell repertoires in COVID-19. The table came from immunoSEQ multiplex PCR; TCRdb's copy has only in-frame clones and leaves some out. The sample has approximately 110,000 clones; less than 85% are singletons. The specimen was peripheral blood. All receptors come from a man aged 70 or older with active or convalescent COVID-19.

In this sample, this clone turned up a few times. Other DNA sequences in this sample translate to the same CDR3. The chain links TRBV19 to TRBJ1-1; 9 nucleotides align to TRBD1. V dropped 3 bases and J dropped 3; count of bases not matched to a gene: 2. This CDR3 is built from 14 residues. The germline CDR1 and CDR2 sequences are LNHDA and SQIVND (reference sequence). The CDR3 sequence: CASSIGQGYTEAFF. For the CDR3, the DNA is TGTGCCAGTAGTATCGGACAGGGGTACACTGAAGCTTTCTTT.

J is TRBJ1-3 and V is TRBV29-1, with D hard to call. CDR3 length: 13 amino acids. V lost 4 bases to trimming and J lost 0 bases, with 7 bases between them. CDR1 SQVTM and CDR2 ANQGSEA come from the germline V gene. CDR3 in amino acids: CSVAPISGNTIYF. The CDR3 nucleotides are TGCAGCGTTGCCCCTATCTCTGGAAACACCATATATTTT.

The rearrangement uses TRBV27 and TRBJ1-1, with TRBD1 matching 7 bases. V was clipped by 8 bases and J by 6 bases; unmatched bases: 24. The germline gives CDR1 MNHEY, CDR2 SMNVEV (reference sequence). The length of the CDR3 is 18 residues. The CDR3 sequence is CASRTIRAPQTGTSEAFF. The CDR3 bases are TGTGCCAGCCGGACCATAAGGGCCCCGCAGACAGGGACGTCTGAAGCTTTCTTT.

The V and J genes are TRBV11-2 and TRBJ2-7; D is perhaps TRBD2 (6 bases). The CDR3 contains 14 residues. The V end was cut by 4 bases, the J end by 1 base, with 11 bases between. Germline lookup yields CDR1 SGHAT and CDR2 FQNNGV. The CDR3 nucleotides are TGTGCCAGCAGCTCTTGGGACTCTTCCTACGAGCAGTACTTC. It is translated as CASSSWDSSYEQYF.

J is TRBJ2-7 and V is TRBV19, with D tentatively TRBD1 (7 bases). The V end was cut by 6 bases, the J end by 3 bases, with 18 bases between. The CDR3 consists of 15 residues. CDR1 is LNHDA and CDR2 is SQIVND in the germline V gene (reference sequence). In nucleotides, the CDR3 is TGTGCCAGTAGACGCGCGGGACAGCCTTACTACGAGCAGTACTTC. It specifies CASRRAGQPYYEQYF.